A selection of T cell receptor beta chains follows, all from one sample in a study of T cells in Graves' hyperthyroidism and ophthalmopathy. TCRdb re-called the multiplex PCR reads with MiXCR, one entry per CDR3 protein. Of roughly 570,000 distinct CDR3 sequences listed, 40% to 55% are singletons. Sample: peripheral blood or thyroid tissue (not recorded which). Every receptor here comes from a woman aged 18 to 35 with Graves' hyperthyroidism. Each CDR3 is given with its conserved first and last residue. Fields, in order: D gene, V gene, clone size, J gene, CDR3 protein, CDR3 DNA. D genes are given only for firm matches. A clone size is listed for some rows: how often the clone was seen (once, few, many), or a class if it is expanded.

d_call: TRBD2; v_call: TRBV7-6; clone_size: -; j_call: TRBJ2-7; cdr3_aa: CASSSGSIEQYF; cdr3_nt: TGTGCCAGCAGCAGCGGGAGCATCGAGCAGTACTTC
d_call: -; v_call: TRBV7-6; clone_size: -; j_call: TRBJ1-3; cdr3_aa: CASSLLAGESSGNTIYF; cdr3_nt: TGTGCCAGCAGCTTACTAGCGGGCGAGAGCTCTGGAAACACCATATATTTT
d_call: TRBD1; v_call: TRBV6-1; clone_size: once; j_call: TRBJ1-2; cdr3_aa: CASSATGGSHGYTF; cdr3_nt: TGTGCCAGCAGTGCCACAGGGGGCTCACATGGCTACACCTTC
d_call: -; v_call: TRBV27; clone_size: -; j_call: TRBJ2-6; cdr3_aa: CASSLRSGANVLTF; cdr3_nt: TGTGCCAGCAGTTTACGCTCTGGGGCCAACGTCCTGACTTTC
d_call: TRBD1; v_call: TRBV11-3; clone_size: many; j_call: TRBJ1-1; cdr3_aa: CASSGGQGGMSTEAFF; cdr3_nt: TGTGCCAGCAGCGGCGGACAGGGTGGTATGAGCACTGAAGCTTTCTTT
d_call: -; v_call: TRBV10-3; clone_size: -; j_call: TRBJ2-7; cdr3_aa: CAISDYSLRGRYEQYF; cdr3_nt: TGTGCCATCAGTGACTATAGCTTGAGAGGGAGATACGAGCAGTACTTC
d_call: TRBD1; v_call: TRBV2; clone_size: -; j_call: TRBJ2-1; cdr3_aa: CASKPLGTVYNEQFF; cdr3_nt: TGTGCCAGCAAACCTTTGGGGACAGTCTACAATGAGCAGTTCTTC
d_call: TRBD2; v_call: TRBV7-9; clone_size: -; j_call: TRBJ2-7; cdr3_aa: CASSLAVLTSGKSDEQYF; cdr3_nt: TGTGCCAGCAGCTTAGCAGTTTTAACTAGCGGGAAATCTGACGAGCAGTACTTC
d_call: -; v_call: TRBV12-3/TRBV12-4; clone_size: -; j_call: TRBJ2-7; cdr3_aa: CASSLVRGPGEQYF; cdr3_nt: TGTGCCAGCAGTTTAGTTCGGGGGCCGGGGGAGCAGTACTTC
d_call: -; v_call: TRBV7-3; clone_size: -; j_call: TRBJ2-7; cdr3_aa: CASSLASGTKDEQYF; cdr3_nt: TGTGCCAGCAGCTTAGCGTCCGGGACAAAGGACGAGCAGTACTTC
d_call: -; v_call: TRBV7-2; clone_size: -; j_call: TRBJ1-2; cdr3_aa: CASSSAGAPVDGYTF; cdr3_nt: TGTGCCAGCAGCAGCGCGGGAGCCCCCGTGGATGGCTACACCTTC
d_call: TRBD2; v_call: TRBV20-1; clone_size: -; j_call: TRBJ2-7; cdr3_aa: CSARDSGRAEEQYF; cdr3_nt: TGCAGTGCTAGGGATAGCGGGAGGGCCGAGGAGCAGTACTTC
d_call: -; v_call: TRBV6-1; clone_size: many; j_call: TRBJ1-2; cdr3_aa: CATSGNSGGYTF; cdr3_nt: TGTGCCACCTCGGGAAATTCGGGCGGCTACACCTTC
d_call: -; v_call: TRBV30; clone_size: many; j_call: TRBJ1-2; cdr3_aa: CAWSVPVTNYGYTF; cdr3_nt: TGTGCCTGGAGTGTACCAGTTACTAACTATGGCTACACCTTC
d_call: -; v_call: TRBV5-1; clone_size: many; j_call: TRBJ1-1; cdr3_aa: CASSLGQENTEAFF; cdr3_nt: TGCGCCAGCAGCTTGGGACAGGAGAACACTGAAGCTTTCTTT
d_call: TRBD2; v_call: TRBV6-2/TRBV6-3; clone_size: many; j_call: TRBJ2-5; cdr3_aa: CASSHPTSGEQETQYF; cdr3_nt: TGTGCCAGCAGTCACCCGACTAGCGGGGAACAAGAGACCCAGTACTTC
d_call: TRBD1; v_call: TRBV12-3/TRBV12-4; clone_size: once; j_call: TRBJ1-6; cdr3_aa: CASSYTGVKSPLHF; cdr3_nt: TGTGCCAGCAGTTATACAGGGGTTAAATCACCCCTCCACTTT
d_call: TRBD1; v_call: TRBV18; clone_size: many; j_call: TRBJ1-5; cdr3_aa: CASSETGGSNQPQHF; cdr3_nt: TGTGCCAGCTCAGAGACAGGGGGCAGCAATCAGCCCCAGCATTTT
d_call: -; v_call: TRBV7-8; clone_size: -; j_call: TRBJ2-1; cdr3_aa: CASSTLGENEQFF; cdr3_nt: TGTGCCAGCAGCACCCTCGGGGAGAATGAGCAGTTCTTC
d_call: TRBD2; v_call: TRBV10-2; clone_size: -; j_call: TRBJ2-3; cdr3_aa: CASWSGLAGETDTQYF; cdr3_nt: TGCGCCAGCTGGTCGGGACTAGCGGGAGAAACAGATACGCAGTATTTT
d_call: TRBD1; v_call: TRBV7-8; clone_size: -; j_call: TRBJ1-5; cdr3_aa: CASIPRGTGEQPQHF; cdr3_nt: TGTGCCAGCATTCCGCGAGGGACAGGGGAACAGCCCCAGCATTTT
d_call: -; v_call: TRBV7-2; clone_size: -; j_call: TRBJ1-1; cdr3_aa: CASSLIAVRYNEQFF; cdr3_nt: TGTGCCAGCAGCTTAATAGCGGTTCGGTACAATGAGCAGTTCTTT
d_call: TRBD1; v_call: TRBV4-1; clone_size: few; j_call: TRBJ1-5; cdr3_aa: CASSQVGTGGVNQPQHF; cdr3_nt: TGCGCCAGCAGCCAAGTTGGGACAGGGGGGGTAAATCAGCCCCAGCATTTT
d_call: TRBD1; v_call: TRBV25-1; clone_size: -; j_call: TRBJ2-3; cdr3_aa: CASSSWGSPGQGESDTQYF; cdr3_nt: TGTGCCAGCAGCTCATGGGGGTCGCCCGGACAGGGGGAGTCAGATACGCAGTATTTT
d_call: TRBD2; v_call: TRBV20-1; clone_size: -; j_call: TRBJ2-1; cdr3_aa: CSAHGLAGGKSEQFF; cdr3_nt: TGCAGTGCCCATGGACTAGCGGGAGGAAAAAGTGAGCAGTTCTTC
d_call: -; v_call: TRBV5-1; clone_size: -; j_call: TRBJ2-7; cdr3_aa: CASSLESLGLNEQYF; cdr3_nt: TGCGCCAGCAGCTTGGAAAGTTTGGGACTTAATGAGCAGTACTTC
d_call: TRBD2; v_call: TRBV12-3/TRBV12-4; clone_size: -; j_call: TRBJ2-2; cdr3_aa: CASSRTSGPPRPGELFF; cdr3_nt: TGTGCCAGCAGCCGCACTAGCGGACCCCCCCGACCCGGGGAGCTGTTTTTT
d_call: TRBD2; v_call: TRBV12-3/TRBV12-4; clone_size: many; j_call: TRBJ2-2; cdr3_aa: CASSLEVAGWELFF; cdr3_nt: TGTGCCAGCAGTTTAGAGGTAGCGGGATGGGAGCTGTTTTTT
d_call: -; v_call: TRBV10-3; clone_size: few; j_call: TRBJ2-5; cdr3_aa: CAIRDRTTQPQYF; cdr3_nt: TGTGCCATCAGAGACAGGACCACTCAGCCCCAGTACTTC
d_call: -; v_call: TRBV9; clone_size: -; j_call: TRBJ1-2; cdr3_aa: CASSVEKGSYTF; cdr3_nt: TGTGCCAGCAGCGTAGAGAAGGGCAGCTACACCTTC
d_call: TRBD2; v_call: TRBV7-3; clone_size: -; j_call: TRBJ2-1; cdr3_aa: CASSPRTSGRTYTSYNEQFF; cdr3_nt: TGTGCCAGCAGCCCCCGGACTAGCGGGAGGACCTACACTTCCTACAATGAGCAGTTCTTC
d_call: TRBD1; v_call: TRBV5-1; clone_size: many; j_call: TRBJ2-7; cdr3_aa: CASNTGTGERYEQYF; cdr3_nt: TGCGCCAGCAACACCGGGACAGGGGAGCGTTACGAGCAGTACTTC
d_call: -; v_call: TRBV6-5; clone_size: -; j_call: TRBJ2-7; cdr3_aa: CASSYSTEFSSYEQYF; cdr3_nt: TGTGCCAGCAGTTACTCGACGGAGTTCAGCTCCTACGAGCAGTACTTC
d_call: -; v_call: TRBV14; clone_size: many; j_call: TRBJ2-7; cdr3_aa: CASSRWGGAYEQYF; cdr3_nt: TGTGCCAGCAGCCGATGGGGGGGCGCCTACGAGCAGTACTTC
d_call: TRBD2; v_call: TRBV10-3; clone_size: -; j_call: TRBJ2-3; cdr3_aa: CASTSGTTDTQYF; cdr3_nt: TGTGCTAGCACTAGCGGGACGACAGATACGCAGTATTTT
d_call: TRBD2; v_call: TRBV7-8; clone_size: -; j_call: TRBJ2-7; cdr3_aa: CASSRPGLAGGYEQYF; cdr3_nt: TGTGCCAGCAGCCGACCCGGACTAGCGGGAGGATACGAGCAGTACTTC
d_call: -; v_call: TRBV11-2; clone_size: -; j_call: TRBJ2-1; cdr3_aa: CASRLLVSYNEQFF; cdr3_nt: TGTGCCAGCAGACTACTAGTTTCCTACAATGAGCAGTTCTTC
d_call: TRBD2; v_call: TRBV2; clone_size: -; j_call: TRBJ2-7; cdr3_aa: CATSVYEQYF; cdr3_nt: TGTGCGACTAGCGTCTACGAGCAGTACTTC
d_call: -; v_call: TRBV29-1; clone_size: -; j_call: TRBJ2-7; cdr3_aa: CSVVGLTGRTTYEQYF; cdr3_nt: TGCAGCGTTGTCGGACTGACAGGGAGGACCACCTACGAGCAGTACTTC
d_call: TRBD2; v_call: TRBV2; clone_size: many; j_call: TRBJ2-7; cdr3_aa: CASRLSGSTYEQYF; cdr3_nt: TGTGCCAGCAGACTTAGCGGGAGTACCTACGAGCAGTACTTC
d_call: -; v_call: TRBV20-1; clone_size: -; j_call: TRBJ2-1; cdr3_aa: CSARDGAGEQFF; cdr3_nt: TGCAGTGCTAGAGACGGGGCGGGGGAGCAGTTCTTC
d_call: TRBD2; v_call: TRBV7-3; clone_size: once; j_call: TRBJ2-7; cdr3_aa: CASTSGRALTYEQYF; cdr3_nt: TGTGCCAGCACAAGCGGGAGGGCGTTAACCTACGAGCAGTACTTC
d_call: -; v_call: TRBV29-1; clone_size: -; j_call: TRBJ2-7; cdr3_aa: CSTSDRGRDEQYF; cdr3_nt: -
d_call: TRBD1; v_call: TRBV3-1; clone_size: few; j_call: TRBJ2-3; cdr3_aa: CASSPGGTGGADTQYF; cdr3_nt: TGTGCCAGCAGCCCCGGCGGGACAGGGGGCGCAGATACGCAGTATTTT
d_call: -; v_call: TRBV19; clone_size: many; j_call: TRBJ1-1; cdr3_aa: CASGRRNTEAFF; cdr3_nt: TGTGCCAGTGGACGGCGGAACACTGAAGCTTTCTTT
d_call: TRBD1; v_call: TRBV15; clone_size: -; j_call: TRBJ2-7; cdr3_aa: CATSSPWDRETNEQYF; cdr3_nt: TGTGCCACCAGCAGCCCCTGGGACAGGGAAACGAACGAGCAGTACTTC
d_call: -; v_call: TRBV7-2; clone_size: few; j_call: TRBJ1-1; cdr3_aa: CASSLAAGGSTEAFF; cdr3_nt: TGTGCCAGCAGCTTAGCGGCGGGAGGATCCACTGAAGCTTTCTTT
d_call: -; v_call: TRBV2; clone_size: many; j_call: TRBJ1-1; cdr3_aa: CASSDQGFGTEAFF; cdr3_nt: TGTGCCAGCAGTGACCAGGGTTTTGGCACTGAAGCTTTCTTT